This T cell receptor beta chain was observed in a study of a mutant IDH1 vaccine in newly diagnosed glioma. Study background: Prior therapy was radiotherapy, temozolomide, or both; most received both.

The study, taken as a whole, reports: Across multiple MHC alleles, 93.3% of patients had vaccine-induced responses.

V lost 4 bases to trimming and J lost 4 bases, with 14 bases between them. Germline V gives CDR1 SQVTM, CDR2 ANQGSEA. This CDR3 is built from 14 residues. Time point denoted: week 5, during vaccination. Alongside topical imiquimod, each dose of vaccine comprised 300 ug of mutant IDH1 20-mer peptide. TCRdb's copy holds only in-frame clones and misses some; the assay was immunoSEQ multiplex PCR. Of 45,000 to 70,000 clones in the sample, 75% to 85% were seen once. Remarks on this clone: Its antigen is unknown.

This TCR was recovered from a man aged 25 to 45 with glioma. Sequenced here: PBMCs, sampled from a glioma patient whose treatment included an IDH1 peptide vaccine. The J gene is TRBJ1-5, the V gene TRBV29-1; D may be TRBD1 (5 bases). CDR3 sequence: CSVALGVGNQPQHF. In DNA, the CDR3 is TGCAGCGTTGCCTTGGGGGTTGGGAATCAGCCCCAGCATTTT. Full variable domain (rest looked up from reference TRBV29-1 and TRBJ1-5): SAVISQKPSRDICQRGTSLTIQCQVDSQVTMMFWYRQQPGQSLTLIATANQGSEATYESGFVIDKFPISRPNLTFSTLTVSNMSPEDSSIYLCSVALGVGNQPQHFGDGTRLSIL.